A selection of T cell receptor beta chains follows, all from one sample in a study of blood T cell repertoires in COVID-19. The table came from immunoSEQ multiplex PCR; TCRdb's copy has only in-frame clones and leaves some out. The sample consists of fewer than 350,000 clones, about 88% of them appearing once. The sample taken for sequencing was PBMCs or T cells enriched from blood (not recorded which). Receptor source: a woman aged 25 to 39 who had been exposed to COVID-19. Each CDR3 is given with its conserved first and last residue. A D gene is named only where the DNA matches it firmly. Expanded clones get a size class; other rows say once, few or many, or leave the size out.

V,D,J,size,DNA,CDR3
TRBV12-3/TRBV12-4,TRBD1,TRBJ1-5,few,TGTGCCAGCCGGGACAGGGTGGCTCAGCCCCAGCATTTT,CASRDRVAQPQHF
TRBV7-3,TRBD2,TRBJ2-1,few,TGTGCCAGCAGCTTAGTCCTAGCGGGAGACAATGAGCAGTTCTTC,CASSLVLAGDNEQFF
TRBV3-1/TRBV3-2,TRBD1,TRBJ1-4,once,TGTGCCAGCTTACGACAGGGGGAAGAAAAACTGTTTTTT,CASLRQGEEKLFF
TRBV28,TRBD2,TRBJ2-7,.,TGTGCCAGCAGTTTGGGACTATACTACGAGCAGTACTTC,CASSLGLYYEQYF
TRBV28,TRBD1,TRBJ1-6,.,TGTGCCAGCAGTCCTGCTTCCGGGACAGCCAATTCACCCCTCCACTTT,CASSPASGTANSPLHF
TRBV7-2,.,TRBJ1-1,.,TGTGCCAGCAGCCGGTGGGGCGGTGAAGCTTTCTTT,CASSRWGGEAFF
TRBV19,.,TRBJ1-5,.,TGTGCCAGTAGTTGGGCTACCCAGGGCAATCAGCCCCAGCATTTT,CASSWATQGNQPQHF
TRBV2,.,TRBJ2-1,.,TGTGCCAGCAGTAATTCAAATGAGCAGTTCTTC,CASSNSNEQFF
TRBV3-1/TRBV3-2,TRBD2,TRBJ2-1,.,TGTGCCAGCAGCCGAAGGACCGGGACTAGCGGGAGGTTTAGGGATGAGCAGTTCTTC,CASSRRTGTSGRFRDEQFF
TRBV5-1,.,TRBJ2-5,.,TGCGCCAGCAGCTTGGGGCTAGTTGTAGAGACCCAGTACTTC,CASSLGLVVETQYF
TRBV29-1,.,TRBJ2-5,.,TGCAGCGTTTCGGTTTCAGGACAGCAAGAGACCCAGTACTTC,CSVSVSGQQETQYF
TRBV15,.,TRBJ1-5,.,TGTGCCACCAGCAGACCTAATCAGCCCCAGCATTTT,CATSRPNQPQHF
TRBV2,TRBD1,TRBJ2-1,once,TGTGCCAGCCCTAAGGGACAGGCGGCGGGGAATGAGCAGTTCTTC,CASPKGQAAGNEQFF
TRBV6-5,.,TRBJ2-1,.,TGTGCCAGCAGTTCCTCACTAGGGAGCTCCTACAATGAGCAGTTCTTC,CASSSSLGSSYNEQFF
TRBV6-6,TRBD2,TRBJ2-1,.,TGTGCCAGCAGTTCAAAGCGGGAGGGCCTCAATGAGCAGTTCTTC,CASSSKREGLNEQFF
TRBV28,TRBD2,TRBJ2-7,.,TGTGCCTCCGGGGGGGGCGCCTACGAGCAGTACTTC,CASGGGAYEQYF